The 7 T cell receptor beta chains reported below all come from one sample, sequenced in a study of OX40 agonist ivuxolimab in advanced cancers. Measured with immunoSEQ multiplex PCR; TCRdb has only the in-frame clones, and not every one. The table shows 50,000 to 65,000 clones, with approximately 86% occurring only once. This sample comprised CD4+ or CD8+ T cells sorted from blood, obtained in a trial of the OX40 agonist ivuxolimab. These receptors came from an adult with an advanced solid tumor such as melanoma, head and neck, liver or kidney cancer.

This clone has a handful of counts. The V gene is TRBV9, the J gene TRBJ2-3, with 9 nucleotides matching TRBD2. The CDR3 spans 15 residues. Germline V CDR1 and CDR2: SGDLS, YYNGEE. The V segment lost 3 bases and the J segment 5 bases; nucleotides outside the gene matches: 7. The CDR3 region is CASSAVSSGKDTQYF. CDR3 bases: TGTGCCAGCAGCGCCGTTTCTAGCGGGAAAGATACGCAGTATTTT.

This clone has just a few counts. This chain uses TRBV10-2 with TRBJ1-2; D ambiguous. V was trimmed by 2 bases and J by 0 bases, leaving 4 bases between them. Germline-derived CDR1 and CDR2 are WSHSY and SAAADI. This CDR3 contains 13 residues. The CDR3 is CASSEATNYGYTF. The CDR3 bases are TGCGCCAGCAGTGAGGCGACTAACTATGGCTACACCTTC.

The chain combines TRBV15 with TRBJ2-7; D unclear. V gave up 4 bases and J gave up 2 bases, with 9 bases separating them. CDR3 length: 13 residues. In germline, CDR1 is LNHNV, CDR2 YYDKDF (reference sequence). The CDR3 sequence: CATSTPPTYEQYF. DNA for the CDR3: TGTGCCACCAGCACTCCCCCTACCTACGAGCAGTACTTC.

DNA of the CDR3: TGTGCCAGCTCCGCGGGCCAGGGTGGCTCACCCCTCCACTTT. The encoded protein is CASSAGQGGSPLHF. V usage is TRBV7-6 and J usage is TRBJ1-6; tentatively, D is TRBD1 (5 bases). Germline CDR1 reads SGHVS; CDR2 reads FNYEAQ. V was shortened by 8 bases and J by 10 bases, with 18 bases between the two germline ends. This CDR3 comprises 14 residues.

The rearrangement uses TRBV5-1 and TRBJ2-7; D is unresolved. CDR3 length: 14 amino acids. CDR1 SGHRS and CDR2 YFSETQ come from the germline V gene. The V gene lost 4 bases and the J gene lost 0 bases, with 11 bases spanning the gap. DNA for the CDR3: TGCGCCAGCAGCGGCAGACTGAGCTCCTACGAGCAGTACTTC. This gives the protein CASSGRLSSYEQYF. Looking up the rest from reference TRBV5-1 and TRBJ2-7 gives the full variable domain: KAGVTQTPRYLIKTRGQQVTLSCSPISGHRSVSWYQQTPGQGLQFLFEYFSETQRNKGNFPGRFSGRQFSNSRSEMNVSTLELGDSALYLCASSGRLSSYEQYFGPGTRLTVT.

The CDR3 protein is CASSRSLPGKNTGELFF. The CDR3 DNA is TGTGCCAGCAGCCGATCCCTCCCAGGGAAAAACACCGGGGAGCTGTTTTTT. The V call is TRBV27, the J call TRBJ2-2, with D possibly matching TRBD1 (5 bases). Trimming stripped 6 bases from V and 2 bases from J, with 19 bases between. Germline V gene sequence: CDR1 MNHEY, CDR2 SMNVEV (reference sequence). The CDR3 contains 17 residues.

The chain employs TRBV10-3 and TRBJ2-3, with TRBD2 matching 8 bases. Trimming removed 3 bases from V and 2 bases from J; junction bases left unmatched: 7. The CDR3 totals 16 residues. Germline loops: CDR1 ENHRY, CDR2 SYGVKD. The CDR3 nucleotides read TGTGCCATCAGTGAAGTAAGCGGGAGATCCACAGATACGCAGTATTTT. It translates to CAISEVSGRSTDTQYF.